This T cell receptor beta chain is drawn from a study of cytomegalovirus exposure and HLA in healthy donors (dated by TCRdb to 2016 to 2017). Some background on the complete study: According to a later analysis, the 120 or so validation repertoires were produced on the same platform as the roughly 720 repertoires of the first cohort. The study was designed to test whether signatures of past pathogen exposure could be identified by cataloging public T cell receptors. Along with the approximately 700-subject first cohort, a separate validation cohort of roughly 110 different subjects was used. High-throughput TCR immunosequencing, statistical association of individual TCRs with disease status, and machine learning were combined to predict cytomegalovirus infection status. General study outcomes and caveats: The study listed over 150 TCR beta chains as associated with cytomegalovirus. A few of the identified cytomegalovirus-associated TCR beta chains were confirmed in vitro to be specific for cytomegalovirus antigens. Cytomegalovirus status was reported to be diagnosed by the classifier with high specificity and sensitivity in both the original and validation cohorts. Subsequent analysis determined that TCRs grouped into clusters in the first cohort also showed a tendency toward co-occurrence across the roughly 120 validation repertoires, and roughly 95% of cluster scores exceeded 0. A later analysis had no HLA typing for the validation cohort, so co-occurrence there was scored across all 110 or so repertoires. Most TCR sequences were observed very rarely across donors, whereas some public TCRs were present in many individuals. According to the authors, the approach could potentially be generalized to other disease states and immunological phenotypes.

This clone was seen a few times. There is no known antigen for this receptor. Per-base quality was not reported, and no clone a single base away is much larger than it. Donors formed part of the validation cohort, which comprised about 120 subjects and was distinct from the first cohort of under 850 subjects. Per the germline V gene, SGHAT is the CDR1 and FQNNGV is the CDR2. Including the terminal cysteine and phenylalanine, the CDR3 comprises 13 residues. Of all the DNA, just the CDR3 is kept, 39 bases in frame from base 1. The germline ends are 12 bases apart after V is trimmed by 5 bases and J by 5 bases. Library construction relied on the immunoSEQ multiplex PCR assay. In the paper's pipeline: To diagnose cytomegalovirus status from the catalog of TCR beta chain sequences, a statistical classification framework was built. The source is immuneACCESS, and TCRdb retained only in-frame sequences with V and J called. Part of the clones is not carried over; for the studies checked, unresolved V genes explain less than half of this, and the remainder is unexplained. For V, J and clone size, that table is used; D and trimming come from the DNA. In all, the sample holds roughly 130,000 clones, and about four fifths of those were seen once. 1.4% of the sample lies in the top ten.

Material for sequencing was PBMCs. The clonotype comes from a woman aged 25 to 39 in good health and CMV-seronegative. Recombination joined TRBV11-2 with TRBJ1-2, with the D segment identity uncertain. This receptor has the CDR3 CASSTGAVYGYTF. The sequenced DNA is TGTGCCAGCAGCACCGGTGCGGTATATGGCTACACCTTC.